The 29 T cell receptor beta chains presented below share a single source sample, sequenced in a study of PD-1 blockade in classical Hodgkin lymphoma (dated by TCRdb to 2020 to 2021). Preparation of the library involved the immunoSEQ multiplex PCR assay. This immuneACCESS table, as held by TCRdb, lists in-frame sequences with V and J called but not all clones. Of the missing ones, under half trace to an unresolved V gene in checked studies; the others have no known cause. The sample profile shows approximately 89,000 clones; 65% to 85% of them were found once. 12% of the sample lies in the top ten. The time point label for this specimen denotes: cycle 1 day 1 (C1D1), immediately before nivolumab initiation. Relapse after autologous stem cell transplantation had occurred in all trial patients, and cohorts A, B and C were distinguished by prior brentuximab vedotin exposure. The sample consisted of peripheral blood mononuclear cells (PBMCs), taken at baseline. Source of these receptors: a human donor with classical Hodgkin lymphoma.

The rearrangement joins TRBV7-3 to TRBJ2-3; D not resolved. The germline CDR1 and CDR2 sequences are SGHTA and FQGTGA. The CDR3 contains 13 residues. With 1 base removed from V and 6 bases from J, the gap between germline ends came to 8 bases. CDR3 sequence (DNA): TGTGCCAGCAGCTTAAGGCGTGGGGATACGCAGTATTTT. As protein: CASSLRRGDTQYF. Using reference TRBV7-3 and TRBJ2-3 for the parts outside the CDR3, the full variable domain is GAGVSQTPSNKVTEKGKYVELRCDPISGHTALYWYRQSLGQGPEFLIYFQGTGAADDSGLPNDRFFAVRPEGSVSTLKIQRTERGDSAVYLCASSLRRGDTQYFGPGTRLTVL.

The J gene is TRBJ2-3, the V gene TRBV2; the match to TRBD1 covers 9 bases. Unmatched junction bases numbered 8, after V lost 5 bases and J lost 5 bases. The CDR3 covers 15 residues. Germline V gene data show CDR1 as SNHLY and CDR2 as FYNNEI. This CDR3 is CASSWTGALGDTQYF. In nucleotides, the CDR3 is TGTGCCAGCAGTTGGACAGGGGCCCTAGGAGATACGCAGTATTTT. Looking up the rest from reference TRBV2 and TRBJ2-3 gives the full variable domain: EPEVTQTPSHQVTQMGQEVILRCVPISNHLYFYWYRQILGQKVEFLVSFYNNEISEKSEIFDDQFSVERPDGSNFTLKIRSTKLEDSAMYFCASSWTGALGDTQYFGPGTRLTVL.

The chain is built from TRBV6-6 and TRBJ2-1; the match to TRBD2 covers 10 bases. This CDR3 region has 16 residues. V lost 6 bases, J lost 0 bases, and 5 bases stayed unmatched. Germline V gene data show CDR1 as MNHNY and CDR2 as SVGAGI (reference sequence). CDR3 nucleotide sequence: TGTGCCAGCAGGCCTCGGACTAGCGGCTCCTACAATGAGCAGTTCTTC. This codes for CASRPRTSGSYNEQFF.

This sequence joins TRBV7-2 and TRBJ1-1; 10 bases align to TRBD1. Germline values: CDR1 SGHTA, CDR2 FQGNSA. The V and J ends lost 2 bases and 1 base, in that order; junction bases with no gene match: 10. The CDR3 length is 18 residues. The CDR3 loop reads CASSLTRQGASWNTEAFF. The CDR3 bases are TGTGCCAGCAGCTTAACCCGACAGGGGGCCTCGTGGAACACTGAAGCTTTCTTT.

This chain joins TRBV5-4 and TRBJ2-3; tentatively, D is TRBD2 (7 bases). Germline V gene lookup returns CDR1 SGHNT and CDR2 YYREEE (reference sequence). The CDR3 extends over 16 amino acids. Between the trimmed V and J ends, which lost 3 bases and 2 bases, there was a span of 16 bases. For the CDR3, the DNA is TGTGCCAGCAGCTGGGGGGGGACACAAAACACAGATACGCAGTATTTT. It is translated as CASSWGGTQNTDTQYF.

V gene TRBV14 combines with J gene TRBJ2-7; the D is unclear. CDR3 length: 13 amino acids. V lost 2 bases to trimming and J lost 6 bases, with 11 bases between them. Germline V gene lookup returns CDR1 SGHDN and CDR2 FVKESK. The CDR3 DNA sequence: TGTGCCAGCAGCCAAAACCACGTTGGCGAGCAGTACTTC. Translation: CASSQNHVGEQYF.

The rearrangement links TRBV19 to TRBJ2-7, with D possibly being TRBD1 or TRBD2 (5 bases each). The V gene's germline CDR1 is LNHDA and CDR2 SQIVND (reference sequence). V was pared by 3 bases and J by 1 base, with 10 bases between. There are 14 residues in the CDR3. The chain's CDR3 is CASSMRGRSYEQYF. In nucleotides, the CDR3 is TGTGCCAGTAGTATGAGGGGACGGTCCTACGAGCAGTACTTC.

V is TRBV4-2 and J is TRBJ1-2, with D uncertain. CDR1 is LGHNA and CDR2 is YNFKEQ in the germline V gene. The length of the CDR3 is 15 residues. Between the trimmed V and J ends, which lost 0 bases and 8 bases, there was a span of 16 bases. CDR3 residues: CASSQDPRTYSGYTF. CDR3 DNA: TGTGCCAGCAGCCAAGATCCACGGACTTACAGCGGCTACACCTTC.

The V and J genes are TRBV7-9 and TRBJ1-1; D is perhaps TRBD1 (6 bases). Deletions cut 7 bases from V and 0 bases from J, with 12 bases between. Per the germline V gene, CDR1 is SEHNR and CDR2 is FQNEAQ (reference sequence). The CDR3 is 14 amino acids. In DNA, the CDR3 is TGTGCCAGCACCCGACAGGCGGTGAACACTGAAGCTTTCTTT. Protein sequence: CASTRQAVNTEAFF.

The genes are TRBV28 and TRBJ2-1; D ambiguous. The V end was cut by 11 bases, the J end by 7 bases, with 21 bases between. From germline, CDR1 is MDHEN and CDR2 SYDVKM. CDR3 size: 14 residues. CDR3 in DNA: TGTGCCCATTGTCGGGCGGTTGTGGGGAATGAGCAGTTCTTC. It is translated as CAHCRAVVGNEQFF.

The rearrangement joins TRBV27 to TRBJ1-6; D perhaps matches TRBD1 (6 bases). Per germline, CDR1 MNHEY and CDR2 SMNVEV (reference sequence). The CDR3 extends over 15 amino acids. Trimming removed 2 bases from V and 7 bases from J, with 12 bases in between. The CDR3 here is CASSLQAGVNSPLHF. The CDR3 bases are TGTGCCAGCAGTTTACAGGCAGGGGTGAATTCACCCCTCCACTTT.

This clone was seen a few times. This chain links TRBV14 with TRBJ2-7; a weak D match, TRBD1 (5 bases). Germline CDR1 reads SGHDN; CDR2 reads FVKESK. The V end was cut by 0 bases, the J end by 7 bases, with 13 bases between. The CDR3 covers 14 residues. CDR3 region: CASSQDRQPAEQYF. CDR3 nucleotides: TGTGCCAGCAGCCAAGACCGACAGCCTGCTGAGCAGTACTTC.

The rearrangement joins TRBV19 to TRBJ2-5, with D perhaps matching TRBD1 (6 bases). Germline CDR1 is LNHDA and CDR2 is SQIVND (reference sequence). The CDR3 consists of 16 residues. Deletions cut 1 base from V and 5 bases from J, with 17 bases between. CDR3 region: CASSIVGQQGWETQYF. As DNA, the CDR3 is TGTGCCAGTAGTATAGTAGGACAGCAGGGATGGGAGACCCAGTACTTC.

The rearrangement links TRBV19 to TRBJ2-7; no clear D. The CDR3 contains 14 residues. Germline V gene lookup returns CDR1 LNHDA and CDR2 SQIVND (reference sequence). V was shortened by 11 bases and J by 1 base, with 18 bases between the two germline ends. The DNA for the CDR3 is TGTGCCTCAACCGCTTCCCGGGTATCCTACGAGCAGTACTTC. Translating it yields CASTASRVSYEQYF.

This clone was seen only a few times. The chain employs TRBV7-2 and TRBJ2-1; perhaps D is TRBD1 or TRBD2 (5 bases each). V lost 0 bases and J 3 bases, leaving 9 bases between the germline ends. CDR3 length: 15 residues. The germline CDR1 and CDR2 sequences are SGHTA and FQGNSA. For the CDR3, the DNA is TGTGCCAGCAGCTTAGCGGGACCCAGCTACAATGAGCAGTTCTTC. Translating it yields CASSLAGPSYNEQFF.

Notes on this clone: Compared with germline, one end of the junction differs, possibly owing to a read error. The genes are TRBV25-1 and TRBJ2-7, with 10 positions matching TRBD2. Germline lookup yields CDR1 MGHDK and CDR2 SYGVNS. The CDR3 contains 14 residues. The CDR3 reads CASSGILAGGSTSF. The CDR3 DNA sequence: TGTGCCAGCAGTGGGATCTTAGCGGGAGGCTCTACCAGCTTC.

The chain employs TRBV7-2 and TRBJ2-1, with D unresolved. The CDR3 is 13 amino acids. V gave up 5 bases and J gave up 6 bases, with 11 bases separating them. Germline assignment: CDR1 SGHTA and CDR2 FQGNSA. CDR3 nucleotide sequence: TGTGCCAGCAGCGCCCCGATTGGCAATGAGCAGTTCTTC. It codes for CASSAPIGNEQFF.

This rearrangement joins TRBV19 to TRBJ1-1, with TRBD1 matching 7 bases. The CDR3 length is 15 residues. The germline gives CDR1 LNHDA, CDR2 SQIVND (reference sequence). The ends lost 5 bases at V and 4 bases at J; junction bases unmatched: 10. The DNA for the CDR3 is TGTGCCAGTAGTCTCGGGACAGCCCTTTCCACTGAAGCTTTCTTT. Translated, it gives CASSLGTALSTEAFF. Variable domain in full (rest from reference TRBV19 and TRBJ1-1): DGGITQSPKYLFRKEGQNVTLSCEQNLNHDAMYWYRQDPGQGLRLIYYSQIVNDFQKGDIAEGYSVSREKKESFPLTVTSAQKNPTAFYLCASSLGTALSTEAFFGQGTRLTVV.

The chain has TRBV4-1 and TRBJ2-3; D remains ambiguous. Germline CDR1 reads MGHRA; CDR2 reads YSYEKL. V dropped 0 bases and J dropped 0 bases, with 22 bases sitting between them. CDR3 length: 20 residues. Written as DNA, the CDR3 is TGCGCCAGCAGCCAAGACCTTCTCGGCCCCTTCATGGGAAGCACAGATACGCAGTATTTT. This encodes CASSQDLLGPFMGSTDTQYF.

The V gene is TRBV7-2, the J gene TRBJ1-3; D gene ambiguous. This CDR3 region has 18 residues. Germline CDR1 and CDR2: SGHTA and FQGNSA. Trimming stripped 6 bases from V and 0 bases from J, with 21 bases between. DNA of the CDR3: TGTGCCAGCAGATCTTCCACCCGGGCGGCGAGCTCTGGAAACACCATATATTTT. Its protein product is CASRSSTRAASSGNTIYF.

On this clone: Other DNA sequences of this sample code for an identical CDR3. The V and J genes are TRBV29-1 and TRBJ2-7; TRBD1 matches at 9 bases. V lost 4 bases, J lost 3 bases, and 1 base stayed unmatched. Germline V gene data show CDR1 as SQVTM and CDR2 as ANQGSEA. The CDR3 is made up of 12 amino acids. CDR3 DNA: TGCAGCGTTGTGACAGGGGGCTACGAGCAGTACTTC. This codes for CSVVTGGYEQYF.

Here the CDR3 DNA reads TGTGCCAGCTCACAACGGGCGGGAGTGGTCACAGATACGCAGTATTTT. Translating gives CASSQRAGVVTDTQYF. The rearrangement uses TRBV18 and TRBJ2-3, with 7 bases lining up with TRBD2. This CDR3 comprises 16 residues. Per germline, CDR1 KGHSH and CDR2 LQKENI. The V segment lost 4 bases and the J segment 2 bases; nucleotides outside the gene matches: 9.

CDR3 sequence (DNA): TGTGCCATCAGTGGGGGGACAGGGGACTACGAGCAGTACTTC. Translating gives CAISGGTGDYEQYF. The chain is built from TRBV10-3 and TRBJ2-7, with 10 bases that match TRBD1. The CDR3 length is 14 residues. Germline V lookup: CDR1 ENHRY, CDR2 SYGVKD. J was trimmed by 3 bases and V by 4 bases; bases with no gene match: 3.

The rearrangement uses TRBV12-5 and TRBJ2-1; D ambiguous. The CDR3 loop spans 12 amino acids. The germline V gene has CDR1 LGHNT and CDR2 FRNRAP. V was trimmed by 5 bases and J by 9 bases, leaving 11 bases between them. The DNA of the CDR3 is TGTGCTAGTGGTATAAACGCGGTTGAGCAGTTCTTC. Translated: CASGINAVEQFF.

The chain carries TRBV5-1 and TRBJ2-5; 11 bases are a match to TRBD2. Trimming took 7 bases from V and 1 from J; bases not matched to a gene: 9. The germline V gene encodes CDR1 SGHRS and CDR2 YFSETQ. The CDR3 is made up of 16 amino acids. CDR3 residues: CASATGTSGSQETQYF. Written as DNA, the CDR3 is TGCGCCAGCGCGACCGGGACTAGCGGCTCCCAAGAGACCCAGTACTTC.

The chain recombines TRBV7-8 with TRBJ1-4, with no clear D. The germline CDR1 and CDR2 sequences are SGHVS and FQNEAQ. CDR3 length: 17 amino acids. Trimming shortened V by 1 base and J by 0 bases, and 12 bases separated the two germline ends. CDR3 bases: TGTGCCAGCAGCTTAGTTATGGGCAAGGCAACTAATGAAAAACTGTTTTTT. This codes for CASSLVMGKATNEKLFF.

CDR3 region: CSVNDGTDTQYF. CDR3 in DNA: TGCAGCGTCAATGACGGGACAGATACGCAGTATTTT. This rearrangement joins TRBV29-1 to TRBJ2-3; no firm D call. Germline V lookup: CDR1 SQVTM, CDR2 ANQGSEA. Trimming left V 6 bases short and J 3 bases short, with 10 bases between. The CDR3 sequence is 12 residues long.

V gene TRBV4-1 combines with J gene TRBJ2-2, with 8 bases matching TRBD2. CDR1 MGHRA and CDR2 YSYEKL come from the germline V gene. The junction had 8 bases not matched to a gene; V was cut back by 5 bases and J by 3 bases. The CDR3 has 16 amino acids. The CDR3 nucleotides are TGCGCCAGCAGCACGGGCCCCGGGGGGGACACCGGGGAGCTGTTTTTT. This gives the protein CASSTGPGGDTGELFF.

The chain has TRBV10-3 and TRBJ1-1, with 7 bases lining up with TRBD1. Germline CDR1 is ENHRY and CDR2 is SYGVKD. Trimming took 1 base from V and 5 from J; bases not matched to a gene: 4. The CDR3 covers 14 residues. For the CDR3, the DNA is TGTGCCATCAGTGAGTTCAGGGGGGGGACTGAAGCTTTCTTT. This codes for CAISEFRGGTEAFF.